The rows below give T cell receptor beta chains drawn from one sample of a study of early T cells in non-severe SARS-CoV-2 infection. TCRdb itself ran the 5' RACE reads through MiXCR, one entry per CDR3 protein. The data contain tens of thousands of distinct CDR3 sequences, roughly 4.2% of them singletons. Sequenced: whole blood. These TCRs come from an adult who was a healthcare worker with PCR-confirmed SARS-CoV-2 infection or an uninfected control (not recorded which). CDR3s include the opening cysteine and the closing phenylalanine or tryptophan. A D gene is named only where the DNA matches it firmly. Part of the rows lack a size; the others show once, few, many or a class for expanded clones.

TGTGCCAGCAGTCGACAGACAGGGAACCAAGAGACCCAGTACTTC	CASSRQTGNQETQYF	-	TRBD1	TRBV7-2	TRBJ2-5
TGTGCCAGCAGCTGGGAGATTGTTAACACTGAAGCTTTCTTT	CASSWEIVNTEAFF	many	-	TRBV7-2	TRBJ1-1
TGTGCCAGCAGCCTCCCGACCCCGGGACAGAAGTACTTC	CASSLPTPGQKYF	many	TRBD1	TRBV7-9	TRBJ2-7
TGCGCCAGCAGCCCGGGACAGGGAAACACCGGGGAGCTGTTTTTT	CASSPGQGNTGELFF	many	TRBD1	TRBV5-1	TRBJ2-2
TGTGCCAGCAGATCGGGACTAGCGGGAGTCGGGTACGAGCAGTACTTC	CASRSGLAGVGYEQYF	many	TRBD2	TRBV7-9	TRBJ2-7
TGTGCCAGCAGTCCTTTTGGGGCAGGGGGCGGCTATGGCTACACCTTC	CASSPFGAGGGYGYTF	many	TRBD1	TRBV27	TRBJ1-2
TGTGCCACCAGCCCCTCGGCAGGGGCTCAGACTGAAGCTTTCTTT	CATSPSAGAQTEAFF	many	-	TRBV15	TRBJ1-1
TGCAGTGCACGAATGAGTGCAAACTATGTTGGCTACACCTTC	CSARMSANYVGYTF	many	-	TRBV20-1	TRBJ1-2
TGTGCCAGCAGTCGGACCCGGACAAATTCACCCCTCCACTTT	CASSRTRTNSPLHF	many	-	TRBV6-6	TRBJ1-6
TGCAGTGCTCTGACAGGGGCAGGGGAGACCCAGTACTTC	CSALTGAGETQYF	many	TRBD1	TRBV20-1	TRBJ2-5
TGCAGTGCTAGAGTAGGGACAGGGGGACATTCACCCCTCCACTTT	CSARVGTGGHSPLHF	many	TRBD1	TRBV20-1	TRBJ1-6
TGTGCCATCGGAGTTGGTAGCGGGGGGAGAGTCCACGAGCAGTACTTC	CAIGVGSGGRVHEQYF	many	TRBD2	TRBV10-3	TRBJ2-7
TGTGCCAGCAGAAGTGAACCCGAAAATTCACCCCTCCACTTT	CASRSEPENSPLHF	many	-	TRBV6-5	TRBJ1-6
TGTGCCAGCAGCCCAAGACAGGTTGGTTCACCCCTCCACTTT	CASSPRQVGSPLHF	many	-	TRBV7-2	TRBJ1-6
TGCAGCGTTGGACTGGACAGGGGAGACATTCAGTACTTC	CSVGLDRGDIQYF	few	TRBD1	TRBV29-1	TRBJ2-4
TGCAGCGTTTTCGCCGGGACTATCGCCTACAATGAGCAGTTCTTC	CSVFAGTIAYNEQFF	few	TRBD2	TRBV29-1	TRBJ2-1
TGTGCCAGCAGCTTAGGTTTCGGTGGACTAGCGGGAGGAATAGCTAGCACAGATACGCAGTATTTT	CASSLGFGGLAGGIASTDTQYF	many	TRBD2	TRBV7-3	TRBJ2-3
TGTGCCAGCAGTTTATGGGGACAGGGGTACGAGCAGTACTTC	CASSLWGQGYEQYF	many	TRBD1	TRBV12-3/TRBV12-4	TRBJ2-7
TGTGCCACCAGCCGTAGTGGGGGCGCAACTAATGAAAAACTGTTTTTT	CATSRSGGATNEKLFF	many	-	TRBV15	TRBJ1-4
TGCGCCAGCAGCCCGGGACAGGGTGCGATGGCTTTCTTT	CASSPGQGAMAFF	many	TRBD1	TRBV5-1	TRBJ1-1
TGTGCCAGCAGCAAAGCAAAGGGAAGATTAGCCAAAAACATTCAGTACTTC	CASSKAKGRLAKNIQYF	many	-	TRBV21-1	TRBJ2-4
TGCGCCAGCAGCCAAGATGGTTACGAGCAGTACTTC	CASSQDGYEQYF	many	-	TRBV4-3	TRBJ2-7
TGTGCCAGCAGCTCCTCTGGGGCGGCAGATACGCAGTATTTT	CASSSSGAADTQYF	few	-	TRBV11-2	TRBJ2-3
TGTGCCAGCAGCTTAGATGAGGCAGGGCAGTTCTTC	CASSLDEAGQFF	many	-	TRBV11-2	TRBJ2-1
TGTGCCAGCAGCTTATTAGCGGGGGGCAGCCGGGGTAAGCAGTATTTT	CASSLLAGGSRGKQYF	-	TRBD2	TRBV7-3	TRBJ2-3
TGTGCCACCAGTGATTATCCTTGGGACATTGGGGGGCTACACACCGGGGAGCTGTTTTTT	CATSDYPWDIGGLHTGELFF	many	-	TRBV24-1	TRBJ2-2
TGTGCCAGTAGTATACCTGGCAGAGGGAAAACCGGGGAGCTGTTTTTT	CASSIPGRGKTGELFF	many	-	TRBV19	TRBJ2-2
TGTGCCATCAGGGGCAGGGGAGATCAGCCCCAGCATTTT	CAIRGRGDQPQHF	many	-	TRBV10-3	TRBJ1-5
TGCAGTGCTAGAGCCATGGACAGGGCCAATAACGAGCAGTACTTC	CSARAMDRANNEQYF	many	TRBD1	TRBV20-1	TRBJ2-7
TGTGCCAGCAGCTCGGGACAGTTACATTCACCCCTCCACTTT	CASSSGQLHSPLHF	many	TRBD1	TRBV7-6	TRBJ1-6
TGTGCCAGCAGCAATCGTTATACGCAGTATTTT	CASSNRYTQYF	many	-	TRBV5-4	TRBJ2-3
TGTGCCAGCACCACGACGGGGGCTTGGGAAGCTTTCTTT	CASTTTGAWEAFF	many	-	TRBV7-8	TRBJ1-1
TGCGCCAGCAGCTTGAAAAAGCGGGGAGGCACAGATACGCAGTATTTT	CASSLKKRGGTDTQYF	many	TRBD2	TRBV5-1	TRBJ2-3
TGTACCAGCAGCCAAGAGCCAGGCGCTAACTATGGCTACACCTTC	CTSSQEPGANYGYTF	-	-	TRBV4-2	TRBJ1-2
TGTGCCAGCAAGGGACAGCCAACCTACAATGAGCAGTTCTTC	CASKGQPTYNEQFF	-	TRBD1	TRBV6-2/TRBV6-3	TRBJ2-1
TGCAGCGTTGTCCAGGGGTGGAGCACTGAAGCTTTCTTT	CSVVQGWSTEAFF	many	-	TRBV29-1	TRBJ1-1
TGTGCCAGCAGCTCCACTAGCGGGGGGCCAGATACGCAGTATTTT	CASSSTSGGPDTQYF	few	TRBD2	TRBV7-9	TRBJ2-3
TGTGCCAGCAGCTTGGAAGGGGGCGCGGGGAATTCACCCCTCCACTTT	CASSLEGGAGNSPLHF	many	TRBD1	TRBV7-6	TRBJ1-6
TGTGCCAGCAGTTGGGCAACTAGCCACCCAGATACGCAGTATTTT	CASSWATSHPDTQYF	many	-	TRBV6-5	TRBJ2-3
TGTGCCAGCAGTTTAGGTCAGGGGGACACTGAAGCTTTCTTT	CASSLGQGDTEAFF	many	TRBD1	TRBV28	TRBJ1-1
TGTGCCAGCAGCTTAGGATTCCAAGAGACCCAGTACTTC	CASSLGFQETQYF	many	-	TRBV7-3	TRBJ2-5
TGTGCCAGCAGCGGCGACAGGCTAGGAAACTATGGCTACACCTTC	CASSGDRLGNYGYTF	few	-	TRBV5-4	TRBJ1-2
TGCGCCAGCAGCCAACCAGGACGAGACAATGAGCAGTTCTTC	CASSQPGRDNEQFF	few	-	TRBV4-1	TRBJ2-1
TGTGCCAGCACTCCAGGGCCCGGGGAGCTGTTTTTT	CASTPGPGELFF	many	-	TRBV5-4	TRBJ2-2
TGTGCCAGCTCGGGGGTGGCGGAGCAGTACTTC	CASSGVAEQYF	many	-	TRBV6-6	TRBJ2-7
TGTGCCGCCCGGGGCAACACTGAAGCTTTCTTT	CAARGNTEAFF	-	-	TRBV3-1	TRBJ1-1
TGTGCCAGCAGCCGACGGAACCTGGGTGAGCAGTTCTTC	CASSRRNLGEQFF	medium-sized	-	TRBV7-9	TRBJ2-1
TGTGCCACCAGTGCCCCTCGGCCGGTCGGGATCCCAGATACGCAGTATTTT	CATSAPRPVGIPDTQYF	-	-	TRBV24-1	TRBJ2-3
TGTGCCAGTTCAGAGGGCAGGAATCAGCCCCAGCATTTT	CASSEGRNQPQHF	many	-	TRBV19	TRBJ1-5
TGTGCCAGTACCACAGGGACAGGGGTTTATCGGACCCAGTACTTC	CASTTGTGVYRTQYF	many	TRBD1	TRBV19	TRBJ2-5